The rows below give T cell receptor beta chains drawn from one sample of a study of identical twins. One entry per CDR3 protein, called by TCRdb with MiXCR from the 5' RACE reads. In the table there are 750,000 to 950,000 distinct CDR3 sequences, around an eighth of which are singletons. The same data also contributed to another study, on yellow fever vaccine responses in identical twins.

Sequencing input: PBMCs. The receptors originated from a woman younger than 35 in good health. CDR3s include the opening cysteine and the closing phenylalanine or tryptophan. The D gene is left open where the match is weak. Clone size is stated in some rows and not others, as once, few, many or a class when expanded.

j_call clone_size v_call d_call cdr3_aa cdr3_nt
TRBJ1-4 NA TRBV5-6 NA CASSGGLNEKLFF TGTGCCAGCAGCGGCGGGCTCAATGAAAAACTGTTTTTT
TRBJ2-1 many TRBV5-1 NA CASSSANRNEQFF TGCGCCAGCAGCTCGGCGAATCGGAATGAGCAGTTCTTC
TRBJ2-2 NA TRBV10-2 NA CASSERQTTGELFF TGCGCCAGCAGTGAGAGACAGACCACCGGGGAGCTGTTTTTT
TRBJ1-1 NA TRBV20-1 NA CSARKLNTEAFF TGCAGTGCTAGAAAATTGAACACTGAAGCTTTCTTT
TRBJ1-1 many TRBV20-1 NA CSARTGSGDTEAFF TGCAGTGCTAGAACCGGGTCTGGGGACACTGAAGCTTTCTTT
TRBJ1-2 few TRBV15 NA CATSIQDFYGYTF TGTGCCACCAGCATACAGGACTTCTATGGCTACACCTTC
TRBJ1-4 NA TRBV20-1 NA CRAGTSFISTNEKLFF TGCAGAGCCGGGACAAGTTTTATTTCAACTAATGAAAAACTGTTTTTT
TRBJ2-5 few TRBV7-2 NA CASSWDGKTQYF TGTGCCAGCAGCTGGGACGGAAAGACCCAGTACTTC
TRBJ2-3 many TRBV29-1 NA CSVDGAGGTDTQYF TGCAGCGTTGATGGGGCAGGGGGCACAGATACGCAGTATTTT
TRBJ2-1 NA TRBV20-1 TRBD2 CSARRGVSYNEQFF TGCAGTGCCCGTCGGGGGGTATCCTACAATGAGCAGTTCTTC
TRBJ2-2 NA TRBV3-1 TRBD1 CASRRQGSDTGELFF TGTGCCAGCAGGCGACAGGGGTCCGACACCGGGGAGCTGTTTTTT
TRBJ2-1 NA TRBV7-9 TRBD2 CASSSSPRDYQYNEQFF TGTGCCAGCAGCTCCTCTCCACGGGACTACCAATACAATGAGCAGTTCTTC
TRBJ2-2 few TRBV2 NA CASSLSTGFGELFF TGTGCCAGCAGTTTGTCCACCGGGTTCGGGGAGCTGTTTTTT
TRBJ2-1 few TRBV6-1 NA CASLRGGVIDEQFF TGTGCCAGCCTCAGGGGAGGAGTTATAGATGAGCAGTTCTTC
TRBJ1-2 NA TRBV5-1 TRBD1 CASSSQDRMDGYTF TGCGCCAGCAGCTCCCAGGACAGGATGGATGGCTACACCTTC
TRBJ2-7 NA TRBV29-1 NA CSVVGHQPYEQYF TGCAGCGTTGTGGGACATCAACCCTACGAGCAGTACTTC
TRBJ2-7 many TRBV28 NA CASRDTFYEQYF TGTGCCAGCAGGGACACGTTCTACGAGCAGTACTTC
TRBJ1-5 few TRBV3-1 NA CASSQIDSNQPQHF TGTGCCAGCAGCCAAATCGATAGCAATCAGCCCCAGCATTTT
TRBJ2-7 few TRBV5-5 TRBD1 CASSAGTGSTYEQYF TGTGCCAGCAGCGCCGGGACAGGGTCCACCTACGAGCAGTACTTC
TRBJ2-1 few TRBV20-1 TRBD2 CSASTSAYSYNEQFF TGCAGTGCTTCGACTAGCGCATACTCCTACAATGAGCAGTTCTTC
TRBJ2-4 NA TRBV28 TRBD1 CASTRTGGVGAKNIQYF TGTGCCAGCACACGGACAGGGGGCGTAGGGGCCAAAAACATTCAGTACTTC
TRBJ1-6 NA TRBV5-1 NA CASSLVTDSPLHF TGCGCCAGCAGCTTGGTTACGGATTCACCCCTCCACTTT